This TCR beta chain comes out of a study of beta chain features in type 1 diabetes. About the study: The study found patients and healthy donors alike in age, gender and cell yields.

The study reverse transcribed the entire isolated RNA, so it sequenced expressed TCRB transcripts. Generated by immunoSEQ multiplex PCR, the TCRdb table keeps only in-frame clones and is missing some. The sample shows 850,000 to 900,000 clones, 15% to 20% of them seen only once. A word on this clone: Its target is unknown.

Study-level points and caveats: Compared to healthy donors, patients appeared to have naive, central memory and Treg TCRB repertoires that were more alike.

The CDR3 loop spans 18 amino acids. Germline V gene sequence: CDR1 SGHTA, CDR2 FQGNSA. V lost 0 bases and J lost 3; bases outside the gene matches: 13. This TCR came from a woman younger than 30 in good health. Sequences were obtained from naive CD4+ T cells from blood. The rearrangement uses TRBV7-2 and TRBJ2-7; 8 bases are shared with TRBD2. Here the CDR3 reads CASSLAGDPGTRNYEQYF. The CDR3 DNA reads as TGTGCCAGCAGCTTAGCGGGGGACCCCGGGACTAGAAACTACGAGCAGTACTTC.